A selection of T cell receptor beta chains follows, all from one sample in a study of cytomegalovirus exposure and HLA in healthy donors. Sequencing used immunoSEQ multiplex PCR; TCRdb keeps in-frame clones, though not all of them. The sample shows hundreds of thousands of clones, over 60% of them seen only once. Sequencing was carried out using PBMCs. The receptors originated from a male donor in good health and CMV-seronegative. Both conserved end residues are part of each CDR3. Each record gives: clone size, J gene, V gene, D gene, CDR3 DNA, CDR3 protein. The D gene is left open where the match is weak. Expanded clones get a size class; other rows say once, few or many, or leave the size out.

clone_size: -
j_call: TRBJ2-7
v_call: TRBV2
d_call: -
cdr3_nt: TGTGCCAGCAGCGGTTACGGGGAGAGCTCCTACGAGCAGTACTTC
cdr3_aa: CASSGYGESSYEQYF

clone_size: -
j_call: TRBJ1-5
v_call: TRBV28
d_call: -
cdr3_nt: TGTGCCAGCAGTCCCAGGGGTCCAAATCAGCCCCAGCATTTT
cdr3_aa: CASSPRGPNQPQHF

clone_size: -
j_call: TRBJ2-7
v_call: TRBV9
d_call: -
cdr3_nt: TGTGCCAGCAGCGTAGGGACAAATCTCTACGAGCAGTACTTC
cdr3_aa: CASSVGTNLYEQYF

clone_size: -
j_call: TRBJ1-2
v_call: TRBV6-5
d_call: TRBD1
cdr3_nt: TGTGCCAGCAGTAGAACAGGGGTCTATGGCTACACCTTC
cdr3_aa: CASSRTGVYGYTF

clone_size: -
j_call: TRBJ2-7
v_call: TRBV15
d_call: -
cdr3_nt: TGTGCCACCAGCAGAGGGACTACCTACGAGCAGTACTTC
cdr3_aa: CATSRGTTYEQYF

clone_size: -
j_call: TRBJ1-1
v_call: TRBV28
d_call: TRBD1
cdr3_nt: TGTGCCAGCAGCATGACGGGACAGGGGATCACTGAAGCTTTCTTT
cdr3_aa: CASSMTGQGITEAFF

clone_size: once
j_call: TRBJ2-2
v_call: TRBV30
d_call: -
cdr3_nt: TGTGCCTGGAGTAGATTAGCCGGGGAGCTGTTTTTT
cdr3_aa: CAWSRLAGELFF

clone_size: few
j_call: TRBJ1-2
v_call: TRBV19
d_call: TRBD1
cdr3_nt: TGTGCCAGTAGTATGGCTACAGGGGACCTCTATGGCTACACCTTC
cdr3_aa: CASSMATGDLYGYTF

clone_size: once
j_call: TRBJ2-2
v_call: TRBV30
d_call: -
cdr3_nt: TGTGCCTGGAGTGTTCGTGGCCACACCGGGGAGCTGTTTTTT
cdr3_aa: CAWSVRGHTGELFF

clone_size: -
j_call: TRBJ2-5
v_call: TRBV7-9
d_call: -
cdr3_nt: TGTGCCAGCAGCTTGGGGGGACGGAGGGGTGAAGAGACCCAGTACTTC
cdr3_aa: CASSLGGRRGEETQYF

clone_size: -
j_call: TRBJ2-5
v_call: TRBV7-7
d_call: TRBD1
cdr3_nt: TGTGCTAGCAGCTTAGGGACAGGGGAGGGGACCCAGTACTTC
cdr3_aa: CASSLGTGEGTQYF

clone_size: few
j_call: TRBJ2-2
v_call: TRBV4-2
d_call: TRBD2
cdr3_nt: TGTGCCAGCAGCCAAGTGCGGGGGGGCCCCACGGAAGTTGGCACCGGGGAGCTGTTTTTT
cdr3_aa: CASSQVRGGPTEVGTGELFF

clone_size: once
j_call: TRBJ2-1
v_call: TRBV4-3
d_call: -
cdr3_nt: TGCGCCAGCAGCCTCGAGGTTTTAGGATACAATGAGCAGTTCTTC
cdr3_aa: CASSLEVLGYNEQFF

clone_size: -
j_call: TRBJ1-1
v_call: TRBV5-4
d_call: -
cdr3_nt: TGTGCCAGCAGCTTGGACAGGGAGAACACTGAAGCTTTCTTT
cdr3_aa: CASSLDRENTEAFF

clone_size: -
j_call: TRBJ1-2
v_call: TRBV2
d_call: -
cdr3_nt: TGTGCCAGCACTAATACGCCCGCCGGCTACACCTTC
cdr3_aa: CASTNTPAGYTF

clone_size: few
j_call: TRBJ2-5
v_call: TRBV6-6
d_call: -
cdr3_nt: TGTGCCAGCACCCATACCGCGGAGCTCTACTTC
cdr3_aa: CASTHTAELYF

clone_size: -
j_call: TRBJ2-5
v_call: TRBV5-1
d_call: -
cdr3_nt: TGCGCCAGCTGCGAGGGAATGGGCGAGACCCAGTACTTC
cdr3_aa: CASCEGMGETQYF

clone_size: -
j_call: TRBJ2-7
v_call: TRBV4-2
d_call: TRBD2
cdr3_nt: TGTGCCGGCAGCCAAGATCTGAATAGCGGGGGGGGAAGCTCCTACGAGCAGTACTTC
cdr3_aa: CAGSQDLNSGGGSSYEQYF

clone_size: -
j_call: TRBJ2-1
v_call: TRBV27
d_call: -
cdr3_nt: TGTGCCAGCAGTTTTGCGGCGGCTACCTACAATGAGCAGTTCTTC
cdr3_aa: CASSFAAATYNEQFF

clone_size: -
j_call: TRBJ2-5
v_call: TRBV5-6
d_call: TRBD2
cdr3_nt: TGTGCCAGCAGCTTGGGACTAGCGGGAGGTCTAGAGACCCAGTACTTC
cdr3_aa: CASSLGLAGGLETQYF

clone_size: few
j_call: TRBJ2-3
v_call: TRBV7-8
d_call: TRBD2
cdr3_nt: TGTGCCAGCAGCTTGACCGGGACTAGAGATACGCAGTATTTT
cdr3_aa: CASSLTGTRDTQYF

clone_size: -
j_call: TRBJ2-5
v_call: TRBV7-9
d_call: -
cdr3_nt: TGTGCCAGCAGCTTACACCAGGGGATAGAGACCCAGTACTTC
cdr3_aa: CASSLHQGIETQYF

clone_size: -
j_call: TRBJ2-3
v_call: TRBV25-1
d_call: TRBD1
cdr3_nt: TGTGCCAGCAGTGAAGACGACAGGGGTAGGTTGGCAGATACGCAGTATTTT
cdr3_aa: CASSEDDRGRLADTQYF

clone_size: few
j_call: TRBJ1-1
v_call: TRBV29-1
d_call: -
cdr3_nt: TGCAGCGGAGCGAACACTGAAGCTTTCTTT
cdr3_aa: CSGANTEAFF

clone_size: -
j_call: TRBJ1-1
v_call: TRBV19
d_call: -
cdr3_nt: TGTGCCACCGTCAGTTCCACGAACACTGAAGCTTTCTTT
cdr3_aa: CATVSSTNTEAFF

clone_size: -
j_call: TRBJ2-3
v_call: TRBV5-6
d_call: TRBD1
cdr3_nt: TGTGCCAGCTATCGGGGACAGCGATTCACAGATACGCAGTATTTT
cdr3_aa: CASYRGQRFTDTQYF

clone_size: once
j_call: TRBJ2-1
v_call: TRBV7-8
d_call: -
cdr3_nt: TGTGCCAGCAGCTTGGGACTTACAGGGCGGGGGTTGGATGAGCAGTTCTTC
cdr3_aa: CASSLGLTGRGLDEQFF

clone_size: once
j_call: TRBJ1-1
v_call: TRBV19
d_call: TRBD1
cdr3_nt: TGTGCCAGTAGTGCACGACAGGGGCGACGCACTGAAGCTTTCTTT
cdr3_aa: CASSARQGRRTEAFF

clone_size: few
j_call: TRBJ1-2
v_call: TRBV9
d_call: TRBD1
cdr3_nt: TGTGCCAGCAGACGAGAACGGGACAGATTTCATAACTATGGCTACACCTTC
cdr3_aa: CASRRERDRFHNYGYTF